The 8 T cell receptor beta chains given below trace back to one sample, sequenced in a study of T cells after yellow fever vaccination (dated by TCRdb to about 2019). The meaning of the sample's treatment or condition label: live attenuated yellow fever vaccine strain. Library method: 5' RACE. Sequencing used an Illumina HiSeq 2500. The raw public reads went through TCRdb reprocessing: fastp at Q25, MiXCR clone calling, in-frame beta chains kept. Every CDR3 protein is listed once, alongside the most common genes and DNA of its rows. In this sample the table shows hundreds of thousands of distinct CDR3 sequences, roughly 6.2% of which occur a single time. The ten largest make up approximately 15% of the sample. Source: PBMCs, taken 5 days after the yellow fever booster vaccination. All receptors come from a man younger than 45 who received the YFV17D yellow fever vaccine.

The genes are TRBV9 and TRBJ1-2; D ambiguous. Trimming took 3 bases from V and 2 from J, leaving 17 bases between them. The CDR3 length is 16 residues. The germline CDR1 and CDR2 sequences are SGDLS and YYNGEE. The CDR3 spells CASSARSQAPNYGYTF. CDR3 nucleotide sequence: TGTGCCAGCAGCGCCCGATCGCAGGCACCAAACTATGGCTACACCTTC.

This clonotype was seen many times. The chain uses TRBV12-3 or TRBV12-4 and TRBJ2-3; unclear D gene. Between the trimmed V and J ends, which lost 10 bases and 5 bases, there was a span of 19 bases. The CDR3 runs 14 residues. This CDR3 reads CATRAGSGVDTQYF. For the CDR3, the DNA is TGTGCCACCCGCGCCGGGTCCGGCGTAGATACGCAGTATTTT.

This clonotype was counted at least ten times. The genes are TRBV4-3 and TRBJ2-1, with 7 positions matching TRBD2. Trimming cost V 0 bases and J 4 bases; bases outside gene matches: 6. Germline CDR1 LGHNA, CDR2 YSLEER. The CDR3 consists of 16 residues. The CDR3 coding sequence is TGCGCCAGCAGCCAAGATTGGCGGGAGAGGTACAATGAGCAGTTCTTC. Protein product: CASSQDWRERYNEQFF.

The V gene is TRBV7-6, the J gene TRBJ2-6, with D perhaps TRBD2 (6 bases). V gave up 8 bases and J gave up 5 bases, with 13 bases separating them. The CDR3 spans 14 residues. Germline CDR1 is SGHVS and CDR2 is FNYEAQ. Here the CDR3 reads CASGREVRANVLTF. In DNA, the CDR3 is TGTGCCAGCGGCAGGGAGGTGAGGGCCAACGTCCTGACTTTC.

This clonotype has a count of ten or more. The chain combines TRBV10-3 with TRBJ2-5; D perhaps matches TRBD1 (6 bases). CDR3 length: 14 amino acids. V was pared by 6 bases and J by 2 bases, with 13 bases between. In germline, CDR1 is ENHRY, CDR2 SYGVKD. CDR3 loop: CAIRQGPKQETQYF. CDR3 in DNA: TGTGCCATCAGGCAGGGGCCTAAGCAAGAGACCCAGTACTTC.

This clonotype was seen a handful of times. The chain is built from TRBV20-1 and TRBJ2-5; perhaps TRBD1 as D (8 bases). The CDR3 has 13 amino acids. Germline lookup yields CDR1 DFQATT and CDR2 SNEGSKA (reference sequence). V gave up 7 bases and J gave up 4 bases, with 16 bases separating them. In DNA, the CDR3 is TGCAGTGGACAGGGGCCGGGAGGAGAGACCCAGTACTTC. It specifies CSGQGPGGETQYF.

This clonotype was seen repeatedly, ten times or more. This rearrangement joins TRBV20-1 to TRBJ1-6; no reliable D call. The CDR3 totals 16 residues. Between the trimmed V and J ends, which lost 5 bases and 0 bases, there was a span of 14 bases. CDR1 is DFQATT, CDR2 SNEGSKA, per germline (reference sequence). Here the CDR3 reads CSAPGETSSYNSPLHF. The CDR3 region has the DNA TGCAGTGCTCCCGGTGAGACGAGCTCCTATAATTCACCCCTCCACTTT.

The rearrangement links TRBV29-1 to TRBJ2-3; TRBD2 aligns across 11 bases. This CDR3 has 16 amino acids. Germline CDR1 reads SQVTM; CDR2 reads ANQGSEA. After removal of 7 bases from V and 6 bases from J, the junction contained 15 bases not matched to a gene. CDR3 DNA sequence: TGCAGCGGCCGGGGACTAGCGGCAAGAGACGACGATACGCAGTATTTT. Translating it yields CSGRGLAARDDDTQYF.